This passage covers 23 T cell receptor beta chains from one sample sequenced in a study of regulatory and conventional T cells in RAG deficiency (dated by TCRdb to 2016 to 2017). Receptor amplification or capture employed the immunoSEQ multiplex PCR assay. The table comes from immuneACCESS by way of TCRdb, which keeps in-frame sequences with V and J called. Part of the clones is missing from these tables; in studies checked, under half for an unresolved V gene and the rest for unknown reasons. The sample has tens of thousands of clones on record, 90% to 95% of them singletons. The biggest ten clones account for under 0.85% of the sample. Before genomic DNA was extracted, regulatory T cells were isolated from blood as CD4+CD25-high CD127-low cells. These data were also filed under a second study, of regulatory T cells. According to the second study: In the multiplex PCR, 52 forward TRBV primers and 13 reverse TRBJ primers were used, and assay-based and computational corrections were applied for amplification bias.

Sample: Tregs sorted from blood. Receptors originate from a human donor in good health.

J is TRBJ2-3 and V is TRBV28; 7 nucleotides match TRBD2. CDR1 and CDR2 (germline): MDHEN, SYDVKM. CDR3 length equals 18 residues. The V gene end was trimmed by 6 bases and the J gene end by 1 base; junction bases not matched to a gene: 16. CDR3: CASSPFAGVLSGTDTQYF. The CDR3 nucleotides read TGTGCCAGCAGCCCTTTCGCGGGGGTTCTTTCAGGCACAGATACGCAGTATTTT.

The rearrangement joins TRBV4-1 to TRBJ1-2; maybe TRBD1 (5 bases). Per the germline V gene, CDR1 is MGHRA and CDR2 is YSYEKL. V gave up 1 base and J gave up 0 bases, with 6 bases separating them. This CDR3 comprises 14 residues. CDR3 bases: TGCGCCAGCAGCCAAGGGGGCTCTAACTATGGCTACACCTTC. It specifies CASSQGGSNYGYTF.

The chain combines TRBV2 with TRBJ1-4; no firm D call. Germline loops: CDR1 SNHLY, CDR2 FYNNEI. The CDR3 spans 13 residues. V was shortened by 7 bases and J by 8 bases, with 14 bases between the two germline ends. The chain's CDR3 is CASNSDSREKLFF. DNA for the CDR3: TGTGCCAGCAATTCGGACTCGAGGGAAAAACTGTTTTTT.

The gene calls are TRBV6-5 and TRBJ2-1, with D tentatively TRBD2 (6 bases). Germline-derived CDR1 and CDR2 are MNHEY and SVGAGI. The CDR3 spans 15 residues. The ends were cut back, 4 bases at V and 0 bases at J, with 10 bases in the middle. The DNA for the CDR3 is TGTGCCAGCAGTTTGGAGGGGAGCTCCTACAATGAGCAGTTCTTC. Protein product: CASSLEGSSYNEQFF.

CDR3 amino acids: CASSASPGTGFLETQYF. The CDR3 DNA reads as TGTGCCAGCAGTGCGTCGCCCGGGACAGGGTTCCTAGAGACCCAGTACTTC. V gene TRBV6-1 combines with J gene TRBJ2-5; 9 positions match TRBD1. The CDR3 contains 17 residues. Germline CDR1 is MNHNS and CDR2 is SASEGT. J was trimmed by 4 bases and V by 4 bases; bases with no gene match: 13.

The chain is built from TRBV6-5 and TRBJ2-5; either TRBD1 or TRBD2 may supply D (5 bases each). This CDR3 region has 14 residues. V lost 6 bases, J lost 7 bases, and 18 bases lay in between. CDR1 is MNHEY, CDR2 SVGAGI, per germline. CDR3 sequence: CASSPIGAPGTQYF. CDR3 DNA sequence: TGTGCCAGCAGCCCAATCGGGGCCCCCGGGACCCAGTACTTC.

The rearrangement links TRBV12-5 to TRBJ2-7; the match to TRBD2 covers 12 bases. The V segment lost 3 bases and the J segment 2 bases; nucleotides outside the gene matches: 5. Germline CDR1 LGHNT, CDR2 FRNRAP. CDR3 size: 16 residues. The CDR3 protein is CASGFTSGGTTYEQYF. CDR3 DNA sequence: TGTGCTAGTGGTTTCACTAGCGGGGGGACCACCTACGAGCAGTACTTC.

The CDR3 coding sequence is TGTGCCAGCAGCTTAGGCGCCAGGGTCACGCATACGCAGTATTTT. Its translation is CASSLGARVTHTQYF. The V gene is TRBV7-2, the J gene TRBJ2-3; D is perhaps TRBD1 (5 bases). The CDR3 contains 15 residues. Germline CDR1 SGHTA, CDR2 FQGNSA. V was trimmed by 1 base and J by 7 bases, leaving 15 bases between them.

The V and J genes are TRBV4-2 and TRBJ1-2; a possible D gene is TRBD1 (5 bases). Germline CDR1 is LGHNA and CDR2 is YNFKEQ. CDR3 size: 14 residues. Trimming left V 1 base short and J 5 bases short, with 11 bases between. CDR3 DNA: TGTGCCAGCAGCCAAGTAGACAGCAAATATGGCTACACCTTC. Its translation is CASSQVDSKYGYTF.

In its sample, this clone was seen once. V is TRBV18 and J is TRBJ2-5, with D possibly matching TRBD1 (5 bases). Germline CDR1 KGHSH, CDR2 LQKENI. Trimming shortened V by 1 base and J by 3 bases, and 9 bases separated the two germline ends. The CDR3 runs 14 residues. The CDR3: CASSPRRVEETQYF. Written as DNA, the CDR3 is TGTGCCAGCTCACCACGCAGGGTTGAAGAGACCCAGTACTTC.

This chain joins TRBV7-9 and TRBJ2-1; 11 bases line up with TRBD2. After removal of 5 bases from V and 0 bases from J, the junction contained 6 bases not matched to a gene. CDR1 is SEHNR and CDR2 is FQNEAQ in the germline V gene (reference sequence). The CDR3 runs 17 residues. CDR3 coding DNA: TGTGCCAGCAGCCCGTTACTAGCGGGGGTCTCCTACAATGAGCAGTTCTTC. Protein: CASSPLLAGVSYNEQFF.

The gene calls are TRBV15 and TRBJ2-5, with D possibly being TRBD1 (5 bases). From germline, CDR1 is LNHNV and CDR2 YYDKDF (reference sequence). CDR3 size: 14 residues. V was shortened by 0 bases and J by 4 bases, with 9 bases between the two germline ends. The CDR3 spells CATSRDRVRETQYF. CDR3 sequence (DNA): TGTGCCACCAGCAGAGACAGGGTGAGAGAGACCCAGTACTTC.

V gene TRBV7-9 combines with J gene TRBJ1-1, with D hard to call. Germline V gene lookup returns CDR1 SEHNR and CDR2 FQNEAQ (reference sequence). The ends were cut back, 1 base at V and 2 bases at J, with 23 bases in the middle. There are 19 residues in the CDR3. The CDR3 DNA reads TGTGCCAGCAGCTTAGTACTCGGGCCTTTTTCGGGCTCTAACACTGAAGCTTTCTTT. It specifies CASSLVLGPFSGSNTEAFF.

V is TRBV30 and J is TRBJ2-1; D is unresolved. This CDR3 is 13 amino acids long. V lost 0 bases to trimming and J lost 2 bases, with 5 bases between them. The V gene's germline CDR1 is GTSNPN and CDR2 SVGIG (reference sequence). This chain's CDR3 is CAWSVGTYNEQFF. DNA for the CDR3: TGTGCCTGGAGTGTGGGCACCTACAATGAGCAGTTCTTC.

J is TRBJ1-1 and V is TRBV6-5, with TRBD1 identical over 8 bases. CDR3 size: 15 residues. The germline V gene encodes CDR1 MNHEY and CDR2 SVGAGI. Losses at the gene ends were 2 bases for V and 1 base for J; bases not matched to a gene: 3. CDR3 in amino acids: CASSYLGTGNTEAFF. The CDR3 nucleotides are TGTGCCAGCAGTTACCTGGGGACAGGGAACACTGAAGCTTTCTTT.

This chain joins TRBV30 and TRBJ2-4; TRBD2 aligns across 10 bases. Germline trimming cut 3 bases from V and 6 bases from J; bases unmatched to any gene: 17. The CDR3 is 18 amino acids. The germline gives CDR1 GTSNPN, CDR2 SVGIG (reference sequence). CDR3 coding DNA: TGTGCCTGGAGGAACCCTGAGCGGGGGGGCCGAGTCGGAAACATTCAGTACTTC. The encoded protein is CAWRNPERGGRVGNIQYF.

V gene TRBV9 combines with J gene TRBJ2-1, with 10 nucleotides matching TRBD2. The CDR3 covers 15 residues. J lost 10 bases, V lost 4 bases, and 11 bases had no gene match. Germline V gene data show CDR1 as SGDLS and CDR2 as YYNGEE. CDR3 sequence: CASSTWASGGYEQFF. CDR3 in DNA: TGTGCCAGCAGCACATGGGCTAGCGGGGGATACGAGCAGTTCTTC.

Details on this clone: An end of the junction does not agree with germline; a read error may underlie this. J is TRBJ2-3 and V is TRBV7-7, with 8 bases that match TRBD2. The CDR3 length is 16 residues. Looked up from germline, CDR1 is SSHAT and CDR2 is FNYEAQ (reference sequence). Here the CDR3 reads CASSLVGGGRTDTQYF. CDR3 sequence (DNA): TGTGCTAGCAGCTTAGTGGGCGGGGGGCGCACAGATACGCAGTATTTT.

This clone was seen more than once but under ten times. The J gene is TRBJ1-6, the V gene TRBV5-1, with D perhaps TRBD1 (6 bases). The CDR3 covers 13 residues. Germline V gene lookup returns CDR1 SGHRS and CDR2 YFSETQ. The V gene lost 4 bases and the J gene lost 10 bases, with 12 bases spanning the gap. CDR3 protein: CASSVTGKSPLHF. The CDR3 DNA reads as TGCGCCAGCAGCGTTACAGGGAAATCACCCCTCCACTTT.

As DNA, the CDR3 is TGTGCCAGTAGTATAGACAGATCAACCGGGGAGCTGTTTTTT. The encoded protein is CASSIDRSTGELFF. This sequence joins TRBV19 and TRBJ2-2; D remains ambiguous. Between the trimmed V and J ends, which lost 0 bases and 5 bases, there was a span of 7 bases. This CDR3 contains 14 residues. Germline V gene sequence: CDR1 LNHDA, CDR2 SQIVND (reference sequence).

The chain is built from TRBV7-6 and TRBJ2-1; no clear D gene. Germline assignment: CDR1 SGHVS and CDR2 FNYEAQ. V was shortened by 2 bases and J by 6 bases, with 5 bases between the two germline ends. CDR3 size: 12 residues. The CDR3 DNA sequence: TGTGCCAGCAGCTTAAGTCTCAATGAGCAGTTCTTC. Residues: CASSLSLNEQFF.

V is TRBV6-6 and J is TRBJ2-7, with D perhaps matching TRBD1 (6 bases). This CDR3 has 13 amino acids. Trimming removed 1 base from V and 3 bases from J, with 7 bases in between. Germline lookup yields CDR1 MNHNY and CDR2 SVGAGI (reference sequence). The CDR3 DNA is TGTGCCAGCAGTTACTTCAGGGGCTACGAGCAGTACTTC. This gives the protein CASSYFRGYEQYF.

The V call is TRBV14, the J call TRBJ1-1; D unclear. CDR1 is SGHDN and CDR2 is FVKESK in the germline V gene. This CDR3 comprises 13 residues. Trimming took off 0 bases at V and 11 bases at J, with 13 bases between the two ends. The CDR3 here is CASSQDVWIEAFF. The DNA for the CDR3 is TGTGCCAGCAGCCAAGATGTGTGGATAGAGGCTTTCTTT. Together with reference TRBV14 and TRBJ1-1, the CDR3 gives the full variable domain: EAGVTQFPSHSVIEKGQTVTLRCDPISGHDNLYWYRRVMGKEIKFLLHFVKESKQDESGMPNNRFLAERTGGTYSTLKVQPAELEDSGVYFCASSQDVWIEAFFGQGTRLTVV.